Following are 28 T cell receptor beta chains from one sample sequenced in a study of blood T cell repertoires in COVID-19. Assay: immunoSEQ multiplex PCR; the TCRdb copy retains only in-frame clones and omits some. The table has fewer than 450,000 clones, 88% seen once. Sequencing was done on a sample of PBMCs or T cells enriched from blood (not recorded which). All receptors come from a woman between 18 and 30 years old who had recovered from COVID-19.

CDR3 DNA: TGTGCCAGCAGTTCACACGCGAACACTGAAGCTTTCTTT. Protein product: CASSSHANTEAFF. V usage is TRBV6-5 and J usage is TRBJ1-1; D uncertain. The V end lost 4 bases, the J end lost 1 base, and 7 bases lay between the germline ends. The CDR3 is 13 amino acids. The germline gives CDR1 MNHEY, CDR2 SVGAGI.

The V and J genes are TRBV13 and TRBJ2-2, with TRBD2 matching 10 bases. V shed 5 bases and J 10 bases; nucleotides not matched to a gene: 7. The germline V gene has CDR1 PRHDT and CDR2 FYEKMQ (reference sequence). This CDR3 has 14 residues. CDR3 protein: CASSPWTSGEELFF. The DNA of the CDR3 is TGTGCCAGCAGCCCCTGGACTAGCGGCGAGGAGCTGTTTTTT.

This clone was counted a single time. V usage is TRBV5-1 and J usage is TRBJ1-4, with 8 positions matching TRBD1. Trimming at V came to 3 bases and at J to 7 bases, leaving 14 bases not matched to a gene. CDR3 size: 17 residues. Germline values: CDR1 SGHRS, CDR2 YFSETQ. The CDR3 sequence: CASSWVGPGGASEKLFF. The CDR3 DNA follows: TGCGCCAGCAGCTGGGTGGGGCCAGGGGGCGCATCTGAAAAACTGTTTTTT.

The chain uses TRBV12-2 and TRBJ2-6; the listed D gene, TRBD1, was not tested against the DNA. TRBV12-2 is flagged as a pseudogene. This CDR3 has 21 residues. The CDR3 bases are TGTGCAAGTCGCCCTATAGGGGGCAGACGCACCTCTTACTCTGGGGCCAACGTCCTGACTTTC. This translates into CASRPIGGRRTSYSGANVLTF.

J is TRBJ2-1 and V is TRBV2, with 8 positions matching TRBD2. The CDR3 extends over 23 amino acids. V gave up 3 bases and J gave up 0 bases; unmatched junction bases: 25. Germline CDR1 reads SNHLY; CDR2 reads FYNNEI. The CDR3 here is CASSDSQLESGGHDGSSYNEQFF. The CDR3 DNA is TGTGCCAGCAGTGATTCGCAACTAGAAAGCGGGGGCCACGACGGAAGCTCCTACAATGAGCAGTTCTTC.

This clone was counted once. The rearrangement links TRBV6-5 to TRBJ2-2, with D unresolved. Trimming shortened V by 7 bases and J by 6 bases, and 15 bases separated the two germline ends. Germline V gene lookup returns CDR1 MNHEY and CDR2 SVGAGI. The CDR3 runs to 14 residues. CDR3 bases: TGTGCCAGCATTTCCCTCGAGCGCCCCGGGGAGCTGTTTTTT. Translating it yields CASISLERPGELFF.

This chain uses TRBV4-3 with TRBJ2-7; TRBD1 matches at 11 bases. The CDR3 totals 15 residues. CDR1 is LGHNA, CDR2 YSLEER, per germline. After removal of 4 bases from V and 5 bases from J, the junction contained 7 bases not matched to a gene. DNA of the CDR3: TGCGCCAGCAGCCCGGACAGGGGGCCAAGCCACGAGCAGTACTTC. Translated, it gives CASSPDRGPSHEQYF.

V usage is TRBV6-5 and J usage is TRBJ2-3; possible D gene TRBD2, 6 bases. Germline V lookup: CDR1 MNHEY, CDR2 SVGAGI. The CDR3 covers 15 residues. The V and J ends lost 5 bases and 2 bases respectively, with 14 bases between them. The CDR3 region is CASSPSRGNTDTQYF. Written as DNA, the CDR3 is TGTGCCAGCAGTCCCTCGCGGGGCAACACAGATACGCAGTATTTT.

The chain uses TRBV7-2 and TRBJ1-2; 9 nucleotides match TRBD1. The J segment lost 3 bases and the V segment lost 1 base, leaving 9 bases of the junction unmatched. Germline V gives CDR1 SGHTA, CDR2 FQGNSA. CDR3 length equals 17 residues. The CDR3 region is CASSLVPRDRDDYGYTF. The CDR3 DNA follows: TGTGCCAGCAGCTTAGTCCCCCGGGACAGGGATGACTATGGCTACACCTTC.

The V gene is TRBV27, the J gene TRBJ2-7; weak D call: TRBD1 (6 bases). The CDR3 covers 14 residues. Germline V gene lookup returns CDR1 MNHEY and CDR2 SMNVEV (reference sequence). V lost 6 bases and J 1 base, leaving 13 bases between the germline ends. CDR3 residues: CASSKGDLSYEQYF. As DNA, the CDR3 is TGTGCCAGCAGCAAGGGGGACCTATCCTACGAGCAGTACTTC.

This chain's CDR3 is CASTVLAQGDYGYTF. DNA of the CDR3: TGTGCCAGCACCGTTCTTGCCCAGGGCGACTATGGCTACACCTTC. The chain is built from TRBV6-5 and TRBJ1-2; a possible D gene is TRBD1 (5 bases). Germline V gene data show CDR1 as MNHEY and CDR2 as SVGAGI. V shed 7 bases and J shed 3 bases, with 18 bases lying between them. The length of the CDR3 is 15 residues.

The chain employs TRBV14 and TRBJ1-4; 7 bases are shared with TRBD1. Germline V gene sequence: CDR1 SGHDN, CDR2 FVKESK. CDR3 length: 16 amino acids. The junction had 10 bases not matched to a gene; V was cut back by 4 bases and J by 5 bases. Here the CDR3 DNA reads TGTGCCAGCAGCCCGGGACGGCAGACAGGGAATGAAAAACTGTTTTTT. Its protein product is CASSPGRQTGNEKLFF. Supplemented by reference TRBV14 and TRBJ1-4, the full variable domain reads EAGVTQFPSHSVIEKGQTVTLRCDPISGHDNLYWYRRVMGKEIKFLLHFVKESKQDESGMPNNRFLAERTGGTYSTLKVQPAELEDSGVYFCASSPGRQTGNEKLFFGSGTQLSVL.

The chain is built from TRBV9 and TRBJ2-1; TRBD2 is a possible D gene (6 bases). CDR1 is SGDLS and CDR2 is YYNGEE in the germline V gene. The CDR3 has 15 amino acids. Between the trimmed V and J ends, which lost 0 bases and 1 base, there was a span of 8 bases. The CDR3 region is CASSVGGASYNEQFF. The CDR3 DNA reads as TGTGCCAGCAGCGTAGGCGGGGCTTCCTACAATGAGCAGTTCTTC.

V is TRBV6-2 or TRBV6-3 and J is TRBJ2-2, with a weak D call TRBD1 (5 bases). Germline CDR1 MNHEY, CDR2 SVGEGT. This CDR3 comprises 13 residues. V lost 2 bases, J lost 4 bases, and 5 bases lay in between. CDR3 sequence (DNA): TGTGCCAGCAGTTACGACAGCACCGGGGAGCTGTTTTTT. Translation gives CASSYDSTGELFF.

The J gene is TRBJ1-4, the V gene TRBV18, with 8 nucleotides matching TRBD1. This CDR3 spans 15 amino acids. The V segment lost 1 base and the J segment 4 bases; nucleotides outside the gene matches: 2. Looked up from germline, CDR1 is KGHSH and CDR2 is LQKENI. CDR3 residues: CASSPRDRSNEKLFF. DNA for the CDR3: TGTGCCAGCTCACCACGGGACAGGAGTAATGAAAAACTGTTTTTT. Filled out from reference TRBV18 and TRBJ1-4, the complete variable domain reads NAGVMQNPRHLVRRRGQEARLRCSPMKGHSHVYWYRQLPEEGLKFMVYLQKENIIDESGMPKERFSAEFPKEGPSILRIQQVVRGDSAAYFCASSPRDRSNEKLFFGSGTQLSVL.

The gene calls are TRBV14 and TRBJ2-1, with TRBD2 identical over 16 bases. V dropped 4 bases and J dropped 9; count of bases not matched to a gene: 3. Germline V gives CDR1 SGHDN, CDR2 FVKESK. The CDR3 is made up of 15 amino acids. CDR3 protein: CASSPGTSGGAEQFF. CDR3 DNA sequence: TGTGCCAGCAGCCCAGGGACTAGCGGGGGGGCTGAGCAGTTCTTC.

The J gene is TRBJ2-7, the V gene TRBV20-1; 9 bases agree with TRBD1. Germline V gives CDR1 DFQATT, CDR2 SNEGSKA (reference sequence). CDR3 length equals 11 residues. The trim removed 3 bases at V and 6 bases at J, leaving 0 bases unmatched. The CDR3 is CSARTGGEQYF. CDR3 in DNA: TGCAGTGCTAGGACAGGGGGCGAGCAGTACTTC.

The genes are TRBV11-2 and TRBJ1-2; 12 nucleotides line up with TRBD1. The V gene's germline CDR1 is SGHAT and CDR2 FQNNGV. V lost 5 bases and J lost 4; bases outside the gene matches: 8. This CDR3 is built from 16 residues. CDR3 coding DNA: TGTGCCAGCAGCCTACGGGGGACAGGGGGCCTCTATGGCTACACCTTC. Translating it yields CASSLRGTGGLYGYTF.

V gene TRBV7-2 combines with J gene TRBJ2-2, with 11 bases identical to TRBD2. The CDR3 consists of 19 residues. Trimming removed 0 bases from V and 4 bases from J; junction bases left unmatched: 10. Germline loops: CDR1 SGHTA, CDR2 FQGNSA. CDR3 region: CASSLARLAGGRVTGELFF. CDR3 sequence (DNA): TGTGCCAGCAGCTTAGCGCGGCTAGCGGGGGGCAGAGTCACCGGGGAGCTGTTTTTT.

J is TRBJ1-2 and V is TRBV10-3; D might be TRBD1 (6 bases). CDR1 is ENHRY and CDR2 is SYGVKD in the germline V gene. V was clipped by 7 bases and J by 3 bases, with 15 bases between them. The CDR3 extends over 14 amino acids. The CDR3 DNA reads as TGTGCCATCACCGGGAACTCAGGGGACTATGGCTACACCTTC. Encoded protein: CAITGNSGDYGYTF.

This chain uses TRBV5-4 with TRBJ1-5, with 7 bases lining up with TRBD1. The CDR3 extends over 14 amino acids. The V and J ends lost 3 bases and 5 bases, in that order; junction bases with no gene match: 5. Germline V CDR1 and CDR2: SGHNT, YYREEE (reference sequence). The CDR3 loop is CASSSDRIDQPQHF. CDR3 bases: TGTGCCAGCAGCTCGGACAGGATCGATCAGCCCCAGCATTTT.

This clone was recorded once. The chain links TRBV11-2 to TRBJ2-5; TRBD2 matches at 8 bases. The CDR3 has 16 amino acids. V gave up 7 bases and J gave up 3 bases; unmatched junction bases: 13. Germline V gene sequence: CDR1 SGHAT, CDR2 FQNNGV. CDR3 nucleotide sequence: TGTGCCAGCACCCAGTCACCGGGAGGGAAAAAAGAGACCCAGTACTTC. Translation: CASTQSPGGKKETQYF.

For the CDR3, the DNA is TGTGCCAGCAGCTTAGACGGGGGTGGCGAAAAACTGTTTTTT. Amino acid sequence: CASSLDGGGEKLFF. The chain is built from TRBV7-9 and TRBJ1-4, with D tentatively TRBD1 (5 bases). V dropped 1 base and J dropped 8 bases, with 11 bases sitting between them. Germline V CDR1 and CDR2: SEHNR, FQNEAQ (reference sequence). This CDR3 contains 14 residues.

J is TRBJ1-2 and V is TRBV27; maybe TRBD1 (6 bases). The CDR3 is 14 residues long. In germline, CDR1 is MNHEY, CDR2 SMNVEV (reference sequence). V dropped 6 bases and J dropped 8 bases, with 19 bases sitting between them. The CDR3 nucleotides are TGTGCCAGCAGACGACAGGAGATCAGCGAAGGCTACACCTTC. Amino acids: CASRRQEISEGYTF.

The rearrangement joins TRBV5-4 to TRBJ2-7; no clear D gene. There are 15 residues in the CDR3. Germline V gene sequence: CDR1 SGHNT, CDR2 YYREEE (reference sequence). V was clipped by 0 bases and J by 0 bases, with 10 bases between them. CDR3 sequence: CASSLAGSYSYEQYF. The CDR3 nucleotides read TGTGCCAGCAGCTTGGCCGGGTCCTACTCCTACGAGCAGTACTTC.

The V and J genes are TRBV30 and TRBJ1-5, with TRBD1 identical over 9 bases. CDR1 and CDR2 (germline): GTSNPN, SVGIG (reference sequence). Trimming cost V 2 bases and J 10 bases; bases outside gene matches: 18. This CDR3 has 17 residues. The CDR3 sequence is CAWSLWDRDFSTPPQHF. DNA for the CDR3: TGTGCCTGGAGTCTCTGGGACAGGGACTTTTCGACACCTCCCCAGCATTTT.

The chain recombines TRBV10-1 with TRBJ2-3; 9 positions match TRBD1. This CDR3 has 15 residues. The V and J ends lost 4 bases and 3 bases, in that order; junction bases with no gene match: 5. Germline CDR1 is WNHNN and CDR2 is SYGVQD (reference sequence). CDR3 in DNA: TGCGCCAGCAGTGTCGACAGGGGGTCAACAGATACGCAGTATTTT. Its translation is CASSVDRGSTDTQYF.

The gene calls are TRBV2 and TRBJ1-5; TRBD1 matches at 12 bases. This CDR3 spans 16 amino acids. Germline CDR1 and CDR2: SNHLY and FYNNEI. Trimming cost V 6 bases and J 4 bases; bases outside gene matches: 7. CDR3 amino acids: CASRAGTGGRNQPQHF. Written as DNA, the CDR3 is TGTGCCAGCAGAGCCGGGACAGGGGGCCGAAATCAGCCCCAGCATTTT.